Included here is one T cell receptor beta chain sequence, with context. The data are from a study of blood T cell repertoires in COVID-19. Study details: Samples came from the United States, Italy and Spain, spanning acute and convalescent COVID-19. Sources were T cells, B-cell-depleted T cells, or PBMCs; the material itself was cDNA or gDNA.

Germline loops: CDR1 MDHEN, CDR2 SYDVKM. CDR3 length equals 15 residues. Trimming stripped 3 bases from V and 4 bases from J, with 15 bases between. Authors' processing steps: Amplification with reference gene primers provided the estimates of nucleated cell counts. Some clones are missing from TCRdb's copy, which holds only in-frame ones; the method was immunoSEQ multiplex PCR. The V and J calls and clone size come from that table; D and trimming were worked out from the DNA. Of fewer than 85,000 clones in the sample, approximately 80% are singletons; the top ten hold more than 4.5%. The sample comprised peripheral blood. This receptor was taken from a woman aged 80 or older with active or convalescent COVID-19. The chain couples TRBV28 to TRBJ1-2; the D is unclear. The CDR3 sequence is CASSFQAELSYGYTF. In DNA form, the CDR3 reads TGTGCCAGCAGTTTCCAGGCAGAGTTGAGCTATGGCTACACCTTC.